This TCR beta chain was obtained from a study of identical twins. TCRdb fed the 5' RACE reads into MiXCR, producing one record per CDR3 protein. The table includes about 790,000 distinct CDR3 sequences, 15% to 20% detected once. This clonotype was counted a few times. CDR3 length: 15 amino acids. V was pared by 6 bases and J by 5 bases, with 9 bases of the junction left unmatched. The sample was also reused in another study, on T cells expressing NK-cell markers. That work states: Source material for TCR beta repertoires consisted of sorted CD3+CD56+NKG2C+, CD3+CD56+NKG2C- and CD3+CD56-NKG2C+ T cells. Several experiments added an anti-gamma-delta TCR antibody to sort only alpha-beta TCR T cells. Once again these clonotypes came out on top in the CD3+CD56-NKG2C+ fraction of a few donors.

This chain links TRBV12-3 or TRBV12-4 with TRBJ2-2, with TRBD1 matching over 7 bases. The sample taken for sequencing was PBMCs. This sequence originates from a young woman in good health. The CDR3 is CASREGDRPTGELFF. The CDR3 DNA sequence: TGTGCCAGCAGGGAAGGGGACAGACCGACCGGGGAGCTGTTTTTT.